The T cell receptor beta chain described here comes from a study of blood T cell repertoires in COVID-19. Repertoires were generated with immunoSEQ multiplex PCR, while TCRdb's copy carries only in-frame clones and drops some. The sample carries roughly 210,000 clones, 84% recorded once. V was clipped by 4 bases and J by 2 bases, with 10 bases between them. The germline V gene has CDR1 SGHRS and CDR2 YFSETQ. The CDR3 is made up of 15 amino acids. The chain links TRBV5-1 to TRBJ2-6, with D possibly being TRBD2 (5 bases). Material: peripheral blood. The receptor was isolated from an elderly woman with COVID-19, enrolled during active disease. CDR3 region: CASSEGFAGANVLTF. The CDR3 DNA is TGCGCCAGCAGCGAGGGCTTTGCTGGGGCCAACGTCCTGACTTTC.